The clone carrying this T cell receptor beta chain was observed many times. The sample originates from a study of blood T cell repertoires in COVID-19. Looking at the study overall: Sources were T cells, B-cell-depleted T cells, or PBMCs; the material itself was cDNA or gDNA.

Between the trimmed V and J ends, which lost 1 base and 11 bases, there was a span of 11 bases. There are 12 residues in the CDR3. The germline CDR1 and CDR2 sequences are LNHNV and YYDKDF (reference sequence). As processed by the authors: Amplifying reference gene primers gave estimates of nucleated cell counts. Data came from immunoSEQ multiplex PCR; TCRdb stores just in-frame clones and leaves some out. That table furnishes V, J and clone size, whereas the DNA furnished D and trimming. Among a few hundred thousand clones listed, approximately 83% were seen once. Sequenced material: PBMCs or T cells enriched from blood (not recorded which). The chain combines TRBV15 with TRBJ1-1; weak D call: TRBD1 (5 bases). This sequence was found in a man aged 30 to 39 who had recovered from COVID-19. The CDR3 DNA reads as TGTGCCACCAGCAGAGGGGCAGGGCATGCTTTCTTT. Protein: CATSRGAGHAFF.